Each of the 9 T cell receptor beta chains below was sequenced from the same sample in a study of PD-1 blockade in mismatch repair-deficient tumors. Assay used: immunoSEQ multiplex PCR; TCRdb lists only in-frame clones, some missing. The table includes some 120,000 clones, 85% to 90% detected once. The specimen comprised peripheral blood, sampled 44 weeks after starting pembrolizumab. All receptors come from an adult with mismatch repair-deficient cancer.

J is TRBJ2-7 and V is TRBV6-6, with D possibly being TRBD1 (6 bases). Germline V gene data show CDR1 as MNHNY and CDR2 as SVGAGI (reference sequence). The CDR3 covers 14 residues. V was trimmed by 0 bases and J by 3 bases, leaving 9 bases between them. CDR3 nucleotides: TGTGCCAGCAGTTACTCCGGACAGAACTACGAGCAGTACTTC. This encodes CASSYSGQNYEQYF.

The chain uses TRBV19 and TRBJ2-1, with 13 bases that match TRBD2. The V and J ends lost 1 base and 6 bases, in that order; junction bases with no gene match: 0. CDR3 length equals 15 residues. Germline CDR1 is LNHDA and CDR2 is SQIVND (reference sequence). The CDR3 nucleotides read TGTGCCAGTAGTATAGGGACTAGCGGGAGCAATGAGCAGTTCTTC. This translates into CASSIGTSGSNEQFF.

This clone was seen once. V usage is TRBV12-1 and J usage is TRBJ2-3; the table's D call of TRBD2 was not tested on the DNA. TRBV12-1 counts as a pseudogene. The CDR3 is made up of 17 amino acids. CDR3 nucleotide sequence: TGTGCCAGCAGCACCCCGGGACTAGCGGGTAGCACAGATACGCAGTATTTT. Its translation is CASSTPGLAGSTDTQYF.

This chain uses TRBV13 with TRBJ2-7; TRBD2 agrees at 15 bases. Germline V gene sequence: CDR1 PRHDT, CDR2 FYEKMQ (reference sequence). This CDR3 is built from 15 residues. V dropped 5 bases and J dropped 6; count of bases not matched to a gene: 5. CDR3 region: CASSRAGLAGGEQYF. The DNA for the CDR3 is TGTGCCAGCAGCCGAGCGGGACTAGCGGGGGGCGAGCAGTACTTC.

This chain uses TRBV7-3 with TRBJ2-7; D uncertain. Trimming removed 3 bases from V and 0 bases from J, with 9 bases in between. Germline loops: CDR1 SGHTA, CDR2 FQGTGA. This CDR3 has 14 amino acids. The CDR3 reads CASSLGGGSYEQYF. The DNA for the CDR3 is TGTGCCAGCAGCTTGGGCGGCGGCTCCTACGAGCAGTACTTC.

The V call is TRBV6-6, the J call TRBJ2-1; 7 nucleotides agree with TRBD2. J was trimmed by 0 bases and V by 6 bases; bases with no gene match: 8. The CDR3 covers 16 residues. The germline CDR1 and CDR2 sequences are MNHNY and SVGAGI (reference sequence). The CDR3 DNA follows: TGTGCCAGCAGCCAATTTCGCGGGAGCTCCTACAATGAGCAGTTCTTC. It yields the protein CASSQFRGSSYNEQFF.

This clone was seen a handful of times. The gene calls are TRBV6-4 and TRBJ2-3, with 7 positions matching TRBD1. The length of the CDR3 is 15 residues. Germline V gene sequence: CDR1 MRHNA, CDR2 SNTAGT. The V gene end was trimmed by 4 bases and the J gene end by 2 bases; junction bases not matched to a gene: 6. The DNA for the CDR3 is TGTGCCAGCAGTGCTCGACAGGGAGACACAGATACGCAGTATTTT. It yields the protein CASSARQGDTDTQYF.

The V call is TRBV7-7, the J call TRBJ2-1; 10 nucleotides agree with TRBD2. The CDR3 runs 13 residues. The germline CDR1 and CDR2 sequences are SSHAT and FNYEAQ (reference sequence). The DNA for the CDR3 is TGTGCTCCACTAGCGGGAAAGAACAATGAGCAGTTCTTC. Its translation: CAPLAGKNNEQFF.

V usage is TRBV7-2 and J usage is TRBJ2-7; 7 bases align to TRBD2. Germline V CDR1 and CDR2: SGHTA, FQGNSA. The V gene end was trimmed by 1 base and the J gene end by 3 bases; junction bases not matched to a gene: 6. This CDR3 has 15 residues. CDR3 nucleotides: TGTGCCAGCAGCTTAGGGGGAGGGGTGGACTACGAGCAGTACTTC. Protein sequence: CASSLGGGVDYEQYF.